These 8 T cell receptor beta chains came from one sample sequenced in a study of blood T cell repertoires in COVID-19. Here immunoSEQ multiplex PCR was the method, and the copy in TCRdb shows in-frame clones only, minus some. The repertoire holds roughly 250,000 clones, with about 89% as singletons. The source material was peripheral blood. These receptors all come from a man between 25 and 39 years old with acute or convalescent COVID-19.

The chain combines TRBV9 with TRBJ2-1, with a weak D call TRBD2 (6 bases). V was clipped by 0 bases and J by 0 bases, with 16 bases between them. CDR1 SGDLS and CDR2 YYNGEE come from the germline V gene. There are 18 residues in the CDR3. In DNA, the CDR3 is TGTGCCAGCAGCGTAGTAGAGGGACTGGCTTCCTCCTACAATGAGCAGTTCTTC. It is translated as CASSVVEGLASSYNEQFF.

Here the CDR3 DNA reads TGTGCCAGTAGCCGTGGACAGAACCAAGAGACCCAGTACTTC. It specifies CASSRGQNQETQYF. This chain uses TRBV19 with TRBJ2-5; D is perhaps TRBD1 (6 bases). The CDR3 spans 14 residues. Between the trimmed V and J ends, which lost 6 bases and 0 bases, there was a span of 11 bases. The germline V gene has CDR1 LNHDA and CDR2 SQIVND (reference sequence).

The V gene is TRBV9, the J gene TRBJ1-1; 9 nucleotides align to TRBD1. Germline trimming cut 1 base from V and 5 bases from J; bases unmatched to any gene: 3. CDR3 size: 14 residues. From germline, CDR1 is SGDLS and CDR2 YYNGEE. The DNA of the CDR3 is TGTGCCAGCAGCGTACGGACAGGGGAAACTGAAGCTTTCTTT. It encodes CASSVRTGETEAFF.

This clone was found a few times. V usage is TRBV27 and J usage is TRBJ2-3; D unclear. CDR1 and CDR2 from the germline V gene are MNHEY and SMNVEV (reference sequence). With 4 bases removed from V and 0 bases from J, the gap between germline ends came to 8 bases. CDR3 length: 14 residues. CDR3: CASSSLTSTDTQYF. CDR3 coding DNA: TGTGCCAGCAGTTCATTAACTAGCACAGATACGCAGTATTTT.

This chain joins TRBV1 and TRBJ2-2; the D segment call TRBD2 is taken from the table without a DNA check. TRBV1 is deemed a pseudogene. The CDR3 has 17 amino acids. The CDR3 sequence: CTSSQEGTSPNTGELFF. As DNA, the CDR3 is TGCACCAGCAGCCAAGAGGGGACTAGCCCGAACACCGGGGAGCTGTTTTTT.

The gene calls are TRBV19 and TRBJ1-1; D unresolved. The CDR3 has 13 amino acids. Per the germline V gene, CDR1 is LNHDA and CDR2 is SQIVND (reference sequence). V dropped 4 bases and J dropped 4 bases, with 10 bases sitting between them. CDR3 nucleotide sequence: TGTGCCAGTAGTAAGGAACGGGGCACTGAAGCTTTCTTT. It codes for CASSKERGTEAFF.

CDR3 sequence (DNA): TGTGCCAGCAGCTTTGGTGGCATTGAAGCTTTCTTT. It encodes CASSFGGIEAFF. The J gene is TRBJ1-1, the V gene TRBV5-4; D unresolved. Germline V lookup: CDR1 SGHNT, CDR2 YYREEE (reference sequence). The ends were cut back, 2 bases at V and 7 bases at J, with 9 bases in the middle. The CDR3 is 12 residues long.

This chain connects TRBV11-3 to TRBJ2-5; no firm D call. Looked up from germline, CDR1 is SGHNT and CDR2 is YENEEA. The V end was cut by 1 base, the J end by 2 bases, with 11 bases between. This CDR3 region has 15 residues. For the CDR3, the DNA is TGTGCCAGCAGCTTAGGCTACGGAGTGCAAGAGACCCAGTACTTC. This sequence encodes CASSLGYGVQETQYF.